Below are 15 T cell receptor beta chains sequenced from a single sample in a study of blood T cell repertoires in COVID-19. The protocol was immunoSEQ multiplex PCR, while the TCRdb copy is restricted to in-frame clones and leaves out a portion. Of 140,000 to 150,000 clones in the sample, about 86% were seen once. The sequencing sample was made of peripheral blood. These receptor sequences come from a human donor in a cohort sampled during active COVID-19.

This sequence joins TRBV28 and TRBJ2-6, with a weak D call TRBD2 (6 bases). Trimming took off 3 bases at V and 0 bases at J, with 12 bases between the two ends. The CDR3 length is 17 residues. CDR1 is MDHEN, CDR2 SYDVKM, per germline. The CDR3 reads CASSLWGLASGANVLTF. The CDR3 region has the DNA TGTGCCAGCAGTTTGTGGGGACTCGCCTCTGGGGCCAACGTCCTGACTTTC.

This clone appeared once. V usage is TRBV3-1 (or the pseudogene TRBV3-2) and J usage is TRBJ2-7, with a tentative D call TRBD1 (6 bases). V was trimmed by 7 bases and J by 3 bases, leaving 16 bases between them. The germline V gene encodes CDR1 LGHDT and CDR2 YNNKEL (reference sequence). The CDR3 sequence is 14 residues long. The DNA for the CDR3 is TGTGCCAGCACGCTCTGGGGGCGCAACTACGAGCAGTACTTC. Translating gives CASTLWGRNYEQYF.

V gene TRBV29-1 combines with J gene TRBJ2-1, with 8 bases aligning to TRBD1. In germline, CDR1 is SQVTM, CDR2 ANQGSEA. CDR3 length: 15 residues. Trimming took 3 bases from V and 8 from J; bases not matched to a gene: 12. CDR3 loop: CSVEGYRGFFYEQFF. The CDR3 nucleotides are TGCAGCGTTGAGGGGTACAGGGGGTTTTTCTATGAGCAGTTCTTC.

The chain couples TRBV3-1 (or the pseudogene TRBV3-2) to TRBJ2-7; D perhaps matches TRBD2 (5 bases). V was trimmed by 4 bases and J by 6 bases, leaving 16 bases between them. CDR1 and CDR2 from the germline V gene are LGHDT and YNNKEL (reference sequence). The CDR3 has 14 amino acids. As DNA, the CDR3 is TGTGCCAGCAGCCCGTCCCCCGGGGTTGGCGAGCAGTACTTC. The encoded protein is CASSPSPGVGEQYF.

The rearrangement uses TRBV27 and TRBJ1-5; D is ambiguous. The CDR3 length is 16 residues. CDR1 and CDR2 from the germline V gene are MNHEY and SMNVEV (reference sequence). Trimming cost V 5 bases and J 0 bases, with 14 bases left between them. The DNA of the CDR3 is TGTGCCAGCAGTGACCGCCGGGTCTCTAGCAATCAGCCCCAGCATTTT. The encoded protein is CASSDRRVSSNQPQHF.

The V call is TRBV28, the J call TRBJ1-4, with TRBD1 matching over 7 bases. CDR3 length equals 14 residues. V was pared by 6 bases and J by 7 bases, with 8 bases of the junction left unmatched. From germline, CDR1 is MDHEN and CDR2 SYDVKM. Here the CDR3 DNA reads TGTGCCAGCAGAGCTAGGGGGCAGGGTGAAAAACTGTTTTTT. Residues: CASRARGQGEKLFF.

This clone has a handful of counts. J is TRBJ2-7 and V is TRBV4-2; TRBD2 agrees at 7 bases. V shed 3 bases and J 0 bases; nucleotides not matched to a gene: 5. Germline CDR1 LGHNA, CDR2 YNFKEQ. The CDR3 has 15 amino acids. CDR3 residues: CASSQTGRTSYEQYF. CDR3 sequence (DNA): TGTGCCAGCAGCCAGACCGGGAGGACCTCCTACGAGCAGTACTTC.

V is TRBV28 and J is TRBJ1-2; the match to TRBD1 covers 7 bases. CDR1 MDHEN and CDR2 SYDVKM come from the germline V gene. This CDR3 has 17 residues. Trimming removed 5 bases from V and 6 bases from J; junction bases left unmatched: 18. In DNA, the CDR3 is TGTGCCAGCAGTCTGACTCCGACAGGGCTTGGATACGATGGCTACACCTTC. This codes for CASSLTPTGLGYDGYTF.

The CDR3 loop is CASSPRVPEQFF. For the CDR3, the DNA is TGTGCCAGCAGTCCCAGGGTTCCTGAGCAGTTCTTC. V is TRBV27 and J is TRBJ2-1, with a tentative D call TRBD1 (5 bases). Germline V lookup: CDR1 MNHEY, CDR2 SMNVEV (reference sequence). This CDR3 region has 12 residues. V lost 5 bases and J lost 9, with 11 bases in between.

This chain uses TRBV19 with TRBJ2-7; a weak D match, TRBD2 (5 bases). V lost 6 bases to trimming and J lost 4 bases, with 25 bases between them. The CDR3 is 17 amino acids. Germline loops: CDR1 LNHDA, CDR2 SQIVND (reference sequence). The CDR3 nucleotides read TGTGCCAGTAGGAGTTCCGTTTCTACGGTGAGCGGATACGAGCAGTACTTC. This codes for CASRSSVSTVSGYEQYF.

The chain combines TRBV5-1 with TRBJ2-3; 8 positions match TRBD1. Germline V CDR1 and CDR2: SGHRS, YFSETQ. V lost 0 bases, J lost 4 bases, and 7 bases stayed unmatched. The CDR3 spans 16 residues. This CDR3 is CASSLEGQVYADTQYF. The CDR3 DNA reads TGCGCCAGCAGCTTGGAGGGACAGGTATACGCAGATACGCAGTATTTT.

A single count supports this clone. V is TRBV11-2 and J is TRBJ1-2; 7 bases align to TRBD1. CDR3 length: 13 amino acids. The germline V gene encodes CDR1 SGHAT and CDR2 FQNNGV. The V segment lost 5 bases and the J segment 3 bases; nucleotides outside the gene matches: 3. CDR3 residues: CASSRGTDYGYTF. CDR3 bases: TGTGCCAGCAGCCGCGGGACAGACTATGGCTACACCTTC. The full variable domain, completed using reference TRBV11-2 and TRBJ1-2, is EAGVAQSPRYKIIEKRQSVAFWCNPISGHATLYWYQQILGQGPKLLIQFQNNGVVDDSQLPKDRFSAERLKGVDSTLKIQPAKLEDSAVYLCASSRGTDYGYTFGSGTRLTVV.

The V and J genes are TRBV6-2 or TRBV6-3 and TRBJ2-7, with TRBD1 matching over 9 bases. The junction had 9 bases not matched to a gene; V was cut back by 6 bases and J by 0 bases. This CDR3 is 16 amino acids long. Germline V gene sequence: CDR1 MNHEY, CDR2 SVGEGT. CDR3 sequence (DNA): TGTGCCAGCAGCCACGACAGGGGGTTGAGCTCCTACGAGCAGTACTTC. As protein: CASSHDRGLSSYEQYF.

This clone occurred once. The chain uses TRBV3-1 (or the pseudogene TRBV3-2) and TRBJ1-4; TRBD1 matches 7 bases. Germline loops: CDR1 LGHDT, CDR2 YNNKEL (reference sequence). This CDR3 has 15 amino acids. V trimming: 4 bases; J trimming: 0 bases; junction bases outside the gene matches: 2. The CDR3 DNA reads as TGTGCCAGCAGCCTTACAGGGGCAACTAATGAAAAACTGTTTTTT. It yields the protein CASSLTGATNEKLFF.

The chain employs TRBV7-2 and TRBJ2-7; TRBD1 might be the D (6 bases). V was pared by 1 base and J by 1 base, with 11 bases between. Looked up from germline, CDR1 is SGHTA and CDR2 is FQGNSA. CDR3 length equals 15 residues. The CDR3 region has the DNA TGTGCCAGCAGCTTAGGACAGGTACCATCCTACGAGCAGTACTTC. Translated: CASSLGQVPSYEQYF. Full variable domain (outside the CDR3, taken from reference TRBV7-2 and TRBJ2-7): GAGVSQSPSNKVTEKGKDVELRCDPISGHTALYWYRQSLGQGLEFLIYFQGNSAPDKSGLPSDRFSAERTGGSVSTLTIQRTQQEDSAVYLCASSLGQVPSYEQYFGPGTRLTVT.